This T cell receptor (beta chain) was identified during a study of T-cell reconstitution after alpha-beta-depleted transplantation in children. Study results and caveats: Diversity and T-cell counts at one year after transplant derived mostly from new T cells. Surviving recipient T cells and intrathymic progenitors accounted for some patients' high TCRbeta diversity at day 60. The study reportedly traced alpha-beta T cells about two months after transplant to several hundred expanded graft clones.

The CDR3 is made up of 16 amino acids. Germline CDR1 SGHNT, CDR2 YENEEA. V was pared by 3 bases and J by 7 bases, with 19 bases between. As for this clonotype: The antigen is undetermined.

Researchers prepared the TCRbeta library using unique molecular identifiers, the study reports. One entry per CDR3 protein results from TCRdb running MiXCR on the PCR reads. Counted here are hundreds of thousands of distinct CDR3 sequences, under 30% occurring once; the ten biggest clones make up 14%. The sequences come from PBMCs, mostly from graft donor cells, collected 360 days after TCRalphabeta/CD19-depleted stem cell transplant. The receptor's source is a boy in the first two years of life who had a stem cell transplant for acute myeloid leukemia, so the T cells may come from the graft donor. The rearrangement links TRBV11-3 to TRBJ2-1; the D call may be TRBD1 or TRBD2 (5 bases each). CDR3 sequence reads: CASSLVRGALLNEQFF. The CDR3 region has the DNA TGTGCCAGCAGCTTGGTGAGGGGTGCCCTTTTGAATGAGCAGTTCTTC.